These 25 T cell receptor beta chains came from one sample sequenced in a study of neurological immune-mediated disorders. A single record per CDR3 protein comes from TCRdb applying MiXCR to the 5' RACE reads. The sample lists around 76,000 distinct CDR3 sequences; roughly a tenth were seen once. As to time point: longitudinal time-point 1 (baseline). The specimen sequenced was PBMCs. The receptors were gathered from a man under 40 in good health.

This clonotype was counted many times. The V and J genes are TRBV3-1 and TRBJ2-7; no clear D. V shed 0 bases and J shed 2 bases, with 5 bases lying between them. This CDR3 has 13 residues. The germline V gene has CDR1 LGHDT and CDR2 YNNKEL (reference sequence). The CDR3 nucleotides read TGTGCCAGCAGCCAAGATTTAACCTACGAGCAGTACTTC. It yields the protein CASSQDLTYEQYF.

Many counts were recorded for this clonotype. Here the CDR3 DNA reads TGCAGTGCTAAATCCCTAGCGGGACATCCTTACGAGCAGTACTTC. Translating gives CSAKSLAGHPYEQYF. The chain carries TRBV20-1 and TRBJ2-7; the match to TRBD2 covers 9 bases. V was pared by 4 bases and J by 4 bases, with 11 bases of the junction left unmatched. The CDR3 extends over 15 amino acids. Germline V gene data show CDR1 as DFQATT and CDR2 as SNEGSKA (reference sequence).

This sequence joins TRBV19 and TRBJ2-5; D gene uncertain. Germline CDR1 is LNHDA and CDR2 is SQIVND (reference sequence). The ends were cut back, 5 bases at V and 2 bases at J, with 9 bases in the middle. This CDR3 has 13 residues. In DNA, the CDR3 is TGTGCCAGTAGTCTAGGCTGGCAAGAGACCCAGTACTTC. Its translation: CASSLGWQETQYF.

This clonotype came up many times. The chain recombines TRBV9 with TRBJ2-3, with 10 bases lining up with TRBD2. Per the germline V gene, CDR1 is SGDLS and CDR2 is YYNGEE. V lost 3 bases, J lost 2 bases, and 3 bases stayed unmatched. The CDR3 covers 15 residues. CDR3 coding DNA: TGTGCCAGCAGCGGCGGACTAGCGGACACAGATACGCAGTATTTT. It specifies CASSGGLADTDTQYF.

This clonotype was seen repeatedly, ten times or more. Written as DNA, the CDR3 is TGCGCCAGCAGTCTCGAGATTACCTACGAGCAGTACTTC. Translated, it gives CASSLEITYEQYF. This sequence joins TRBV5-1 and TRBJ2-7; D is undetermined. Germline CDR1 SGHRS, CDR2 YFSETQ. The CDR3 is 13 residues long. Between the trimmed V and J ends, which lost 5 bases and 2 bases, there was a span of 11 bases.

This clonotype was seen repeatedly, ten times or more. The CDR3 region has the DNA TGTGCCAGCAGCTTGGCCCGGCACGGCATTAGCAATCAGCCCCAGCATTTT. It translates to CASSLARHGISNQPQHF. The V gene is TRBV5-6, the J gene TRBJ1-5; D uncertain. The CDR3 has 17 amino acids. Germline V gene lookup returns CDR1 SGHDT and CDR2 YYEEEE. Trimming pared 0 bases from V and 0 bases from J, leaving 13 bases between.

The gene calls are TRBV28 and TRBJ2-4; perhaps TRBD1 as D (8 bases). The V end lost 5 bases, the J end lost 8 bases, and 16 bases lay between the germline ends. The germline V gene encodes CDR1 MDHEN and CDR2 SYDVKM. This CDR3 comprises 14 residues. For the CDR3, the DNA is TGTGCCAGCAGTAAAGACAGGGGAGGGGACATTCAGTACTTC. This gives the protein CASSKDRGGDIQYF.

There are a few counts of this clonotype. This chain uses TRBV29-1 with TRBJ1-1, with 9 bases lining up with TRBD1. This CDR3 spans 16 amino acids. Germline trimming cut 6 bases from V and 7 bases from J; bases unmatched to any gene: 18. Germline V CDR1 and CDR2: SQVTM, ANQGSEA. The CDR3 sequence: CSVRRTGTGLQSEAFF. The CDR3 DNA reads as TGCAGCGTCCGGCGAACCGGGACAGGGCTCCAGAGTGAAGCTTTCTTT. Using reference TRBV29-1 and TRBJ1-1 for the parts outside the CDR3, the full variable domain is SAVISQKPSRDICQRGTSLTIQCQVDSQVTMMFWYRQQPGQSLTLIATANQGSEATYESGFVIDKFPISRPNLTFSTLTVSNMSPEDSSIYLCSVRRTGTGLQSEAFFGQGTRLTVV.

This chain connects TRBV7-8 to TRBJ1-2; 8 nucleotides agree with TRBD1. In germline, CDR1 is SGHVS, CDR2 FQNEAQ. There are 14 residues in the CDR3. The ends lost 2 bases at V and 7 bases at J; junction bases unmatched: 6. The CDR3 DNA reads as TGTGCCAGCAGCTTACCGGACAGGGAAGGTGGCTACACCTTC. The encoded protein is CASSLPDREGGYTF.

The rearrangement uses TRBV7-2 and TRBJ2-4; no firm D call. The CDR3 loop spans 15 amino acids. Germline lookup yields CDR1 SGHTA and CDR2 FQGNSA. The V and J ends lost 0 bases and 5 bases respectively, with 11 bases between them. Here the CDR3 DNA reads TGTGCCAGCAGCTTAGCTAGGAGACTCCAAAACATTCAGTACTTC. Protein sequence: CASSLARRLQNIQYF.

This clonotype was found a few times. V is TRBV6-5 and J is TRBJ2-1, with D hard to call. CDR3 length: 21 amino acids. The V end was cut by 5 bases, the J end by 0 bases, with 29 bases between. Germline values: CDR1 MNHEY, CDR2 SVGAGI. CDR3 in amino acids: CASSTKQLLVKVPDSYNEQFF. DNA for the CDR3: TGTGCCAGCAGTACCAAGCAGTTACTCGTCAAAGTCCCAGACTCCTACAATGAGCAGTTCTTC.

The table lists this clonotype with a few counts. The chain has TRBV7-8 and TRBJ2-1, with 8 bases identical to TRBD2. With 1 base clipped from V and 12 bases from J, the junction kept 11 bases outside the gene matches. The length of the CDR3 is 15 residues. Germline CDR1 SGHVS, CDR2 FQNEAQ. CDR3 nucleotides: TGTGCCAGCAGCTTAGGGGGGCTAGCGGGCCGGGGGCAGTTCTTC. Translating it yields CASSLGGLAGRGQFF.

The sample holds many counts of this clonotype. This chain connects TRBV27 to TRBJ1-5, with a tentative D call TRBD1 (5 bases). The germline gives CDR1 MNHEY, CDR2 SMNVEV (reference sequence). The length of the CDR3 is 15 residues. Trimming removed 2 bases at V and 1 base at J, with 9 bases between. CDR3 in amino acids: CASSLGRQSNQPQHF. CDR3 sequence (DNA): TGTGCCAGCAGTTTAGGACGACAGAGCAATCAGCCCCAGCATTTT.

The table lists this clonotype with many counts. V gene TRBV3-1 combines with J gene TRBJ2-2; maybe TRBD1 (5 bases). Trimming stripped 5 bases from V and 7 bases from J, with 11 bases between. Looked up from germline, CDR1 is LGHDT and CDR2 is YNNKEL (reference sequence). The CDR3 runs 13 residues. This CDR3 is CASSAQGVGELFF. The CDR3 DNA is TGTGCCAGCAGCGCCCAGGGCGTCGGGGAGCTGTTTTTT.

This clonotype was recorded many times. The chain couples TRBV27 to TRBJ1-5, with D perhaps matching TRBD1 (5 bases). This CDR3 has 14 residues. Trimming left V 2 bases short and J 3 bases short, with 8 bases between. Germline-derived CDR1 and CDR2 are MNHEY and SMNVEV (reference sequence). CDR3 loop: CASSLGGVNQPQHF. Here the CDR3 DNA reads TGTGCCAGCAGTTTAGGGGGAGTCAATCAGCCCCAGCATTTT.

This clonotype has a count of ten or more. CDR3: CSAGRDRGNSPLHF. In DNA form, the CDR3 reads TGCAGTGCCGGGCGGGACAGGGGTAATTCACCCCTCCACTTT. This sequence joins TRBV20-1 and TRBJ1-6; 10 bases align to TRBD1. Germline V gene lookup returns CDR1 DFQATT and CDR2 SNEGSKA (reference sequence). With V trimmed by 6 bases and J by 6 bases, 5 bases remained unmatched. The CDR3 covers 14 residues.

This clonotype has ten or more counts. The chain couples TRBV3-1 to TRBJ1-1; D is unresolved. Trimming took 4 bases from V and 1 from J, leaving 7 bases between them. The CDR3 is 13 amino acids. Germline CDR1 and CDR2: LGHDT and YNNKEL (reference sequence). This chain's CDR3 is CASSPTWNTEAFF. In DNA, the CDR3 is TGTGCCAGCAGCCCGACATGGAACACTGAAGCTTTCTTT.

This clonotype was detected ten times or more. This rearrangement joins TRBV5-6 to TRBJ1-5; TRBD1 agrees at 8 bases. Germline CDR1 reads SGHDT; CDR2 reads YYEEEE. The CDR3 has 15 amino acids. With V trimmed by 2 bases and J by 3 bases, 4 bases remained unmatched. Here the CDR3 reads CASSFGQGLNQPQHF. CDR3 coding DNA: TGTGCCAGCAGCTTCGGACAGGGTCTCAATCAGCCCCAGCATTTT.

In this sample, this clonotype turned up many times. This chain links TRBV12-3 or TRBV12-4 with TRBJ2-1; TRBD2 is a possible D gene (6 bases). The CDR3 spans 15 residues. V shed 3 bases and J shed 8 bases, with 17 bases lying between them. CDR3 DNA: TGTGCCAGCAGTTTTTGGCAGGGACTCGTTGATGAGCAGTTCTTC. Its translation is CASSFWQGLVDEQFF.

The V and J genes are TRBV5-1 and TRBJ2-2; tentative D call: TRBD2 (5 bases). The germline CDR1 and CDR2 sequences are SGHRS and YFSETQ. The length of the CDR3 is 15 residues. The ends were cut back, 9 bases at V and 2 bases at J, with 17 bases in the middle. The DNA of the CDR3 is TGCGCCAACATCTTAAGACTACCCAACACCGGGGAGCTGTTTTTT. It translates to CANILRLPNTGELFF. The variable domain in full, completed from reference TRBV5-1 and TRBJ2-2, reads KAGVTQTPRYLIKTRGQQVTLSCSPISGHRSVSWYQQTPGQGLQFLFEYFSETQRNKGNFPGRFSGRQFSNSRSEMNVSTLELGDSALYLCANILRLPNTGELFFGEGSRLTVL.

J is TRBJ2-4 and V is TRBV6-2 or TRBV6-3; TRBD1 aligns across 9 bases. Germline V gene lookup returns CDR1 MNHEY and CDR2 SVGEGT. CDR3 length: 16 residues. J lost 5 bases, V lost 1 base, and 6 bases had no gene match. CDR3 region: CASSYFATGGENIQYF. Written as DNA, the CDR3 is TGTGCCAGCAGTTACTTCGCGACAGGGGGGGAAAACATTCAGTACTTC.

This clonotype was counted many times. This chain uses TRBV7-9 with TRBJ2-2, with D possibly matching TRBD1 (6 bases). The germline V and J ends were trimmed by 6 bases and 0 bases, with 14 bases remaining between them. The CDR3 consists of 16 residues. Germline CDR1 and CDR2: SEHNR and FQNEAQ (reference sequence). DNA for the CDR3: TGTGCCAGCAGGCCGCCGGGACAAGCGAACACCGGGGAGCTGTTTTTT. This encodes CASRPPGQANTGELFF.

This clonotype was found many times. The rearrangement links TRBV7-2 to TRBJ2-3, with D maybe TRBD2 (6 bases). Trimming left V 5 bases short and J 1 base short, with 10 bases between. The CDR3 loop spans 14 amino acids. CDR1 is SGHTA and CDR2 is FQGNSA in the germline V gene. Here the CDR3 reads CASSISGGTDTQYF. The CDR3 DNA follows: TGTGCCAGCAGCATTAGCGGCGGCACAGATACGCAGTATTTT.

Points on this clonotype: A read error may be the cause here, since a much bigger clone is one base away. The chain has TRBV27 and TRBJ2-1, with D possibly matching TRBD1 (5 bases). This CDR3 has 15 amino acids. Germline V gene sequence: CDR1 MNHEY, CDR2 SMNVEV (reference sequence). V lost 3 bases and J lost 8, with 17 bases in between. CDR3 region: CASSFGLRAHDEQFF. The DNA for the CDR3 is TGTGCCAGCAGTTTTGGGCTCAGGGCACACGATGAGCAGTTCTTC.

This clonotype is classed as medium-sized. The chain carries TRBV10-1 and TRBJ2-2; D uncertain. Trimming took 0 bases from V and 4 from J, leaving 6 bases between them. CDR1 WNHNN and CDR2 SYGVQD come from the germline V gene (reference sequence). The CDR3 totals 14 residues. The CDR3 loop is CASSESYSTGELFF. DNA of the CDR3: TGCGCCAGCAGTGAGTCGTACTCCACCGGGGAGCTGTTTTTT.